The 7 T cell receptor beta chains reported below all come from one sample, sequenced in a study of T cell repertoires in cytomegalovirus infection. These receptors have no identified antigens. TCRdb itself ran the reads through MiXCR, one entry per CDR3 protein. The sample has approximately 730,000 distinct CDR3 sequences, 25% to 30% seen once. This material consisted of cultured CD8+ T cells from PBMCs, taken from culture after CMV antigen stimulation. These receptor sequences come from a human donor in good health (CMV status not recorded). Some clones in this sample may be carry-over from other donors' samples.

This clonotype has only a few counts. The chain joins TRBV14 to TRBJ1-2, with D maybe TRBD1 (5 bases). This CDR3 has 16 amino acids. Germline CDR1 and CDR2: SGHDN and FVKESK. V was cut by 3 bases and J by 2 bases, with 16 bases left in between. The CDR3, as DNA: TGTGCCAGCAGCCACCTGGCAGGGACGGCGAACTATGGCTACACCTTC. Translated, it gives CASSHLAGTANYGYTF.

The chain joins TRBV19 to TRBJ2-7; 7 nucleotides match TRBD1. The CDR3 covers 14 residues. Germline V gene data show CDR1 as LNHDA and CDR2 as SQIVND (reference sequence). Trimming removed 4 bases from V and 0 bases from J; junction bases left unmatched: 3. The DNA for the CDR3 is TGTGCCAGTAGTACGACAGGGAGCTCCTACGAGCAGTACTTC. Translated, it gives CASSTTGSSYEQYF. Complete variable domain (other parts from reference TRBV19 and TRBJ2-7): DGGITQSPKYLFRKEGQNVTLSCEQNLNHDAMYWYRQDPGQGLRLIYYSQIVNDFQKGDIAEGYSVSREKKESFPLTVTSAQKNPTAFYLCASSTTGSSYEQYFGPGTRLTVT.

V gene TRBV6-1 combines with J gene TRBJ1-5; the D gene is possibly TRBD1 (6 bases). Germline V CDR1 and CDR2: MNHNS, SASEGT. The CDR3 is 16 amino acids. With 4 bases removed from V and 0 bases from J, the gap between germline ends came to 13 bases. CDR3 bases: TGTGCCAGCAGTGCCCGGGACATCCTTAGCAATCAGCCCCAGCATTTT. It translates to CASSARDILSNQPQHF.

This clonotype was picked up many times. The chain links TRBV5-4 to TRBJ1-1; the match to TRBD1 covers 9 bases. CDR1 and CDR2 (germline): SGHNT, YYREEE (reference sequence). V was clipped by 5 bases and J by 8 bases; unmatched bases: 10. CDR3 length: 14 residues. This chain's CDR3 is CASRGPDRGPEAFF. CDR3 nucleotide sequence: TGTGCCAGCAGGGGGCCGGACAGGGGCCCAGAAGCTTTCTTT.

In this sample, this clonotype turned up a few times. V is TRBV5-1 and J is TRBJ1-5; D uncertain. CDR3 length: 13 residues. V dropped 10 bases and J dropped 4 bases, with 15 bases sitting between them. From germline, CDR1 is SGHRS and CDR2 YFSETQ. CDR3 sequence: CAASRANNQPQHF. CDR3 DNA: TGCGCCGCAAGCCGGGCCAATAATCAGCCCCAGCATTTT.

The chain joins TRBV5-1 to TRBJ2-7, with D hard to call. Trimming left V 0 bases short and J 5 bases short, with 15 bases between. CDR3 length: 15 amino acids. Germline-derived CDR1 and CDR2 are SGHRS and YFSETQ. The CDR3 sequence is CASSLERPFADEQYV. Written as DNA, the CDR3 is TGCGCCAGCAGCTTGGAACGGCCATTTGCTGACGAGCAGTACGTC.

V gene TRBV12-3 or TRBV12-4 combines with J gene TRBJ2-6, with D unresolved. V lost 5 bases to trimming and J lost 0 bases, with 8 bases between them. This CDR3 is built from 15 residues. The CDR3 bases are TGTGCCAGCAGTGATTATATCTCTGGGGCCAACGTCCTGACTTTC. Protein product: CASSDYISGANVLTF.